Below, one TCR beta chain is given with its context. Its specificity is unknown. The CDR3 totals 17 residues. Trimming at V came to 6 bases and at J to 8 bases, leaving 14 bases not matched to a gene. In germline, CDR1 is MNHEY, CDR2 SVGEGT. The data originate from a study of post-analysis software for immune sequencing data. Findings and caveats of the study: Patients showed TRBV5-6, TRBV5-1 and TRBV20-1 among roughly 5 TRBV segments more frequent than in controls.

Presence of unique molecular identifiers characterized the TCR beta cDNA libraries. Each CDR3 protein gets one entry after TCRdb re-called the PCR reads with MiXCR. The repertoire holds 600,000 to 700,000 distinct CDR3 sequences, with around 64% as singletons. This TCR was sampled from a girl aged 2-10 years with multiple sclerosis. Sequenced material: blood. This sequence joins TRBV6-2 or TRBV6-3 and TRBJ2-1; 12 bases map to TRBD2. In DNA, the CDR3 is TGTGCCAGCAGCACCCGACTAGCGGGAGTTTTTAAGGATGAGCAGTTCTTC. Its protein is CASSTRLAGVFKDEQFF.